Listed below are T cell receptor beta chains from one sample, sequenced in a study of shared clonotypes between healthy human individuals. The data were produced by immunoSEQ multiplex PCR, yet TCRdb's version contains in-frame clones alone and is incomplete. The sample yields about 2 million clones, over 85% seen once. Sequences were obtained from naive CD8+ T cells sorted from blood. These receptors all stem from a man aged 18-30 years in good health. The CDR3 runs from the conserved cysteine through the conserved F or W. A D gene is named only where the DNA matches it firmly.

d_call: TRBD1
j_call: TRBJ1-2
v_call: TRBV5-6
cdr3_aa: CASSPLLGGGNYGYTF

d_call: NA
j_call: TRBJ1-5
v_call: TRBV4-1
cdr3_aa: CASSQDYSNQPQHF

d_call: NA
j_call: TRBJ1-5
v_call: TRBV30
cdr3_aa: CAWSVLGGQPQHF

d_call: TRBD1
j_call: TRBJ1-1
v_call: TRBV9
cdr3_aa: CASSVDRTGGLAFF

d_call: NA
j_call: TRBJ2-7
v_call: TRBV14
cdr3_aa: CASSAGTNPYEQYF

d_call: NA
j_call: TRBJ2-3
v_call: TRBV7-3
cdr3_aa: CASSTEVADTQYF

d_call: TRBD1
j_call: TRBJ2-1
v_call: TRBV6-6
cdr3_aa: CASSYLGQGNNEQFF

d_call: TRBD1
j_call: TRBJ1-2
v_call: TRBV2
cdr3_aa: CASRGTGVAGNYGYTF

d_call: NA
j_call: TRBJ2-5
v_call: TRBV9
cdr3_aa: CASSERGLGETQYF

d_call: TRBD2
j_call: TRBJ2-2
v_call: TRBV27
cdr3_aa: CASSWLAGNTGELFF

d_call: NA
j_call: TRBJ2-3
v_call: TRBV27
cdr3_aa: CASQRQTYSTDTQYF